This is a list of T cell receptor beta chains from one sample in a study of post-analysis software for immune sequencing data. TCRdb re-analysed the PCR reads in MiXCR, keeping a single row per CDR3 protein. The data contain about 620,000 distinct CDR3 sequences, about 44% of them seen just once; the ten biggest clones take up 1.5% to 2%. The sample taken for sequencing was blood. Receptors were obtained from a girl between 5 and 17 years old with multiple sclerosis. The CDR3 runs from the conserved cysteine through the conserved F or W. The D gene is left open where the match is weak. Clone size appears in some rows only: once, few, many, or a class for an expanded clone.

few,TRBV2,NA,TRBJ1-2,CASSEAGVGYFGYTF,TGTGCCAGCAGTGAAGCCGGGGTTGGGTACTTTGGCTACACCTTC
NA,TRBV12-3/TRBV12-4,NA,TRBJ1-2,CASSSGGAYGYTF,TGTGCCAGCAGTTCAGGAGGTGCCTATGGCTACACCTTC
few,TRBV4-2,NA,TRBJ2-1,CASSHPGGRYEQFF,TGTGCCAGCAGCCACCCGGGGGGCCGATATGAGCAGTTCTTC
NA,TRBV11-3,NA,TRBJ2-5,CASSLRWGNEQYF,TGTGCCAGCAGCTTAAGATGGGGGAATGAGCAGTACTTC
few,TRBV7-7,NA,TRBJ2-3,CASSSGAYLGTDTQYF,TGTGCTAGCAGCTCCGGGGCGTACCTAGGCACAGATACGCAGTATTTT
many,TRBV6-5,NA,TRBJ2-7,CASSLTTDTYEQYF,TGTGCCAGCAGTTTGACCACAGACACCTACGAGCAGTACTTC
few,TRBV6-5,NA,TRBJ2-5,CASTNDRQETQYF,TGTGCCAGCACGAACGACAGGCAAGAGACCCAGTACTTC
NA,TRBV4-1,TRBD2,TRBJ2-1,CASSQEGGGAQFF,TGCGCCAGCAGCCAAGAGGGGGGAGGGGCCCAGTTCTTC
few,TRBV18,NA,TRBJ1-1,CASSPEEIWVTEAFF,TGTGCCAGCTCGCCGGAAGAGATTTGGGTCACTGAAGCTTTCTTT
few,TRBV6-5,NA,TRBJ2-6,CASSYEWGVSPGANVLTF,TGTGCCAGCAGTTACGAGTGGGGAGTATCTCCAGGGGCCAACGTCCTGACTTTC
NA,TRBV29-1,NA,TRBJ2-5,CSVLGPHNGETQYF,TGCAGCGTGCTGGGCCCCCACAACGGCGAGACCCAGTACTTC
NA,TRBV20-1,NA,TRBJ2-1,CSARVGGKLGNEQFF,TGCAGTGCTAGAGTTGGCGGGAAGCTGGGAAATGAGCAGTTCTTC
NA,TRBV10-3,TRBD1,TRBJ2-5,CAIRGDRVQYGQYF,TGTGCCATCAGAGGAGACAGGGTGCAATACGGGCAGTACTTC
NA,TRBV12-3/TRBV12-4,TRBD1,TRBJ2-1,CASSLTGTGNNEQFF,TGTGCCAGCAGTTTGACCGGGACAGGAAACAATGAGCAGTTCTTC
NA,TRBV7-2,TRBD2,TRBJ2-1,CTSSPGLAGHRNEQFF,TGTACCAGCAGCCCAGGACTAGCGGGGCACCGGAATGAGCAGTTCTTC
few,TRBV20-1,NA,TRBJ2-3,CSARVGDSSDTQYF,TGCAGTGCTAGGGTCGGGGACTCCTCAGATACGCAGTATTTT
NA,TRBV12-3/TRBV12-4,NA,TRBJ1-5,CASIPAGENQPQHF,TGTGCCAGCATCCCCGCCGGGGAGAATCAGCCCCAGCATTTT
NA,TRBV3-1,TRBD2,TRBJ2-5,CASSPSSGGAYRETQYF,TGTGCCAGCAGCCCATCTAGCGGGGGGGCCTATCGGGAGACCCAGTACTTC
NA,TRBV10-3,TRBD1,TRBJ1-1,CALRDRGDDTEAFF,TGTGCCTTACGGGACAGGGGCGATGACACTGAAGCTTTCTTT
NA,TRBV12-3/TRBV12-4,NA,TRBJ2-7,CASSLRDKWSYEQYF,TGTGCCAGCAGTTTACGGGACAAGTGGTCCTACGAGCAGTACTTC
NA,TRBV2,NA,TRBJ2-3,CASSAEDTQYF,TGTGCCAGCAGTGCGGAGGATACGCAGTATTTT
once,TRBV7-2,NA,TRBJ1-3,CASSLEVGNTIYF,TGTGCCAGCAGCTTAGAGGTTGGAAACACCATATATTTT
many,TRBV27,TRBD1,TRBJ2-7,CASSPDRGSYEQYF,TGTGCCAGCAGCCCCGACAGGGGTTCCTACGAGCAGTACTTC
NA,TRBV7-9,TRBD2,TRBJ2-5,CASSLGLAGVEGEQYF,TGTGCCAGCAGCTTAGGACTAGCGGGAGTGGAAGGAGAGCAGTACTTC
NA,TRBV7-2,NA,TRBJ2-1,CASSLGQLDEQFF,TGTGCCAGCAGCTTAGGGCAGCTCGATGAGCAGTTCTTC